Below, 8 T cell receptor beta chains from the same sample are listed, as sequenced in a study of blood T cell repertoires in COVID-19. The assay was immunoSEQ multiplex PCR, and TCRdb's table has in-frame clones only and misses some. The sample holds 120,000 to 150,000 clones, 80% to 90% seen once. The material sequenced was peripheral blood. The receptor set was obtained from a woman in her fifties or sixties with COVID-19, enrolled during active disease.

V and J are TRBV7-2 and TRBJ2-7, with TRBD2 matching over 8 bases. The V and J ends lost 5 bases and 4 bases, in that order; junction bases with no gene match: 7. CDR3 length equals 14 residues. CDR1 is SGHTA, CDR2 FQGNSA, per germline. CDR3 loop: CASSPGGGGYEQYF. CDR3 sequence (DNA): TGTGCCAGCAGCCCCGGGGGCGGGGGGTACGAGCAGTACTTC. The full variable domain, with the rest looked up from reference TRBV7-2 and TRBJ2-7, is GAGVSQSPSNKVTEKGKDVELRCDPISGHTALYWYRQSLGQGLEFLIYFQGNSAPDKSGLPSDRFSAERTGGSVSTLTIQRTQQEDSAVYLCASSPGGGGYEQYFGPGTRLTVT.

This CDR3 reads CASSGQGNTGELFF. CDR3 nucleotides: TGTGCCAGCAGTGGTCAGGGAAACACCGGGGAGCTGTTTTTT. The chain carries TRBV2 and TRBJ2-2, with a tentative D call TRBD1 (5 bases). The CDR3 is 14 residues long. The V gene lost 4 bases and the J gene lost 2 bases, with 8 bases spanning the gap. The V gene's germline CDR1 is SNHLY and CDR2 FYNNEI.

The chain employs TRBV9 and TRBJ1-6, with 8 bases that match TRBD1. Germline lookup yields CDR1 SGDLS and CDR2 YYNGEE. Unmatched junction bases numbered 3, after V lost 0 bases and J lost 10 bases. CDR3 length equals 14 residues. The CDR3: CASSVEDRGSPLHF. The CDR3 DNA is TGTGCCAGCAGCGTAGAAGACAGGGGCTCACCCCTCCACTTT.

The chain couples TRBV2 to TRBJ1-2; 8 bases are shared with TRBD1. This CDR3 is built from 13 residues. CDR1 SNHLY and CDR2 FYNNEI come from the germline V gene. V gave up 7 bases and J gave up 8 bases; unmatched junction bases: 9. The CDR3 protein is CASTLGQGGGYTF. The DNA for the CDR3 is TGTGCCAGCACCCTAGGACAGGGTGGCGGCTACACCTTC.

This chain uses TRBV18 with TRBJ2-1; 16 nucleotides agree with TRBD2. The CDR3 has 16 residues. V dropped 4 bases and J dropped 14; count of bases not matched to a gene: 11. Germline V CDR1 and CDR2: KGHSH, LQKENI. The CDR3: CASSQTGTSGGAYEFF. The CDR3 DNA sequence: TGTGCCAGCTCACAGACCGGGACTAGCGGGGGGGCGTACGAGTTCTTC.

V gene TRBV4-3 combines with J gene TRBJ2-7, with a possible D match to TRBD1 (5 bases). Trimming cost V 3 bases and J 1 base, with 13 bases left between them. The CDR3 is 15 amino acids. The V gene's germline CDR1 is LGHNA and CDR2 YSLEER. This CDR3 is CASSHRRGGSYEQYF. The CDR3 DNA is TGCGCCAGCAGCCACAGAAGGGGCGGATCCTACGAGCAGTACTTC.

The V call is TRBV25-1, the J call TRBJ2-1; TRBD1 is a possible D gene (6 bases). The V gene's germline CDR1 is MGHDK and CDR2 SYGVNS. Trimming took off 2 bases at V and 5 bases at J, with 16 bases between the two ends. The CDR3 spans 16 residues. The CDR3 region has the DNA TGTGCCAGCAGTGAAATGAACAGGGTGGATGACAATGAGCAGTTCTTC. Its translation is CASSEMNRVDDNEQFF.

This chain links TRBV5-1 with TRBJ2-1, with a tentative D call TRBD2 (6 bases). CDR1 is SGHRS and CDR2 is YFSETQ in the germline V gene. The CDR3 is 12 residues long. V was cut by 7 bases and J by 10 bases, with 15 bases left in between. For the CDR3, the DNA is TGCGCCAGCCGTTACGGGGGTGGCGAGCAGTTCTTC. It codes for CASRYGGGEQFF.